This TCR beta chain was captured in a study of OX40 agonist ivuxolimab in advanced cancers. Across the whole study: Patients received ivuxolimab, an agonistic anti-OX40 (CD134) antibody. Patients received intravenous ivuxolimab every 2 weeks at 0.01 to 10 mg/kg.

Regarding the study as a whole: Determination of antigen specificity was not performed for the expanded peripheral T cells. More expanded clones were found, on average, in CD8+ than in CD4+ T cells.

In germline, CDR1 is SGHRS, CDR2 YFSETQ. Trimming stripped 0 bases from V and 4 bases from J, with 7 bases between. This CDR3 region has 13 residues. With regard to this clone: Antigen specificity is unknown.

The assay was immunoSEQ multiplex PCR, and TCRdb's table has in-frame clones only and misses some. The sample yields about 76,000 clones, roughly 86% seen once. The starting material was CD4+ or CD8+ T cells sorted from blood, obtained in a trial of the OX40 agonist ivuxolimab. This clonotype was obtained from an adult with an advanced solid tumor such as melanoma, head and neck, liver or kidney cancer. V is TRBV5-1 and J is TRBJ1-2; no clear D. The CDR3 is CASSLDSTYGYTF. In DNA form, the CDR3 reads TGCGCCAGCAGCTTGGACAGCACCTATGGCTACACCTTC.